This entry features one TCR beta chain sequence. Its antigen is unidentified. This entry is derived from a study of long-term antiretroviral therapy in people with HIV. The overall study: The study's earliest collections predate the 2015 immediate-ART recommendation by about a decade. General study results and limits: With ART, diversity went up but was still lower than in transplant donor controls. Comparison with controls showed narrower CDR3 length ranges in HIV repertoires.

Amounts of 1-10 million cryopreserved PBMC were held in the samples before DNA extraction. They ran version v3.0 of the immunoSEQ assay at survey level. The method was immunoSEQ multiplex PCR; TCRdb's version includes in-frame clones alone and lacks a portion of them. The repertoire includes roughly 17,000 clones, 90% to 95% of them detected once, and roughly 1.3% sits in the top ten. The sequence derives from a man aged 25 to 40 with HIV. The sample was unsorted PBMCs, taken 10 to 12 years after starting antiretroviral therapy.

The CDR3 reads CASRSLEGRGRETQYF. CDR3 sequence (DNA): TGTGCCAGCAGATCCTTGGAGGGCAGGGGGAGAGAGACCCAGTACTTC. The chain carries TRBV28 and TRBJ2-5, with D perhaps matching TRBD1 (7 bases). The V and J ends lost 6 bases and 4 bases respectively, with 21 bases between them. The CDR3 sequence is 16 residues long. The germline V gene encodes CDR1 MDHEN and CDR2 SYDVKM.